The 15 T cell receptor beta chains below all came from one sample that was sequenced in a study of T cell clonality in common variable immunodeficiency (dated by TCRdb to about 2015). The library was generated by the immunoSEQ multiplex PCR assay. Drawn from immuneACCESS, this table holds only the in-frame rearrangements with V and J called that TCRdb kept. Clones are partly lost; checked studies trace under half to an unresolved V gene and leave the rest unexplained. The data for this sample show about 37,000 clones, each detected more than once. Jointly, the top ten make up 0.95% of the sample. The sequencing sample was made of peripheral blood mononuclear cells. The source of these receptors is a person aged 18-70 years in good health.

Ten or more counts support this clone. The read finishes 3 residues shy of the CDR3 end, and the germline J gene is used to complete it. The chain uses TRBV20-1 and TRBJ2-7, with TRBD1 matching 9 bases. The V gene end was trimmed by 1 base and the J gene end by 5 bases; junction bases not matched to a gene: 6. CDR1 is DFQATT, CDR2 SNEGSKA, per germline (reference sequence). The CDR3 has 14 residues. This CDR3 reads CSARAGTGFDEQYF. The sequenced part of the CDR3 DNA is TGCAGTGCTAGAGCCGGGACAGGGTTCGACGAG.

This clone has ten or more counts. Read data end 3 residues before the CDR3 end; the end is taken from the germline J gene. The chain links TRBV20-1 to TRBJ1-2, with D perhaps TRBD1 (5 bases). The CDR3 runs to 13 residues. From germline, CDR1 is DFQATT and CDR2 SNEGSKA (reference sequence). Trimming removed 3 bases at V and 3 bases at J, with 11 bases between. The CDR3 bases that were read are TGCAGTGCTAGGGACACAGGAGACTATGGC. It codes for CSARDTGDYG. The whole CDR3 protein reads CSARDTGDYGYTF.

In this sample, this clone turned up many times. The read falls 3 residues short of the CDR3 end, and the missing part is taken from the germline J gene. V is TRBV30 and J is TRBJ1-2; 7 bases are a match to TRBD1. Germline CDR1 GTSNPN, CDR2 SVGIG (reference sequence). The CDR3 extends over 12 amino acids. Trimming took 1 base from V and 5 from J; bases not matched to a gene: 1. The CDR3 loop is CAWSGQGYGYTF. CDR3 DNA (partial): TGTGCCTGGAGTGGACAGGGATATGGC.

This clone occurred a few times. The covered CDR3 bases are TGTGCCAGCAGCCGACTGGCGGGTAACTACAATGAC. Amino acids: CASSRLAGNYND. The CDR3 as a whole reads CASSRLAGNYNDYTF. J is TRBJ1-2 and V is TRBV11-2; no definite D call. The read terminates 3 residues before the CDR3 end, so the remaining end is supplied by the germline J gene. This CDR3 has 15 residues. Looked up from germline, CDR1 is SGHAT and CDR2 is FQNNGV. Full variable domain (missing parts from reference TRBV11-2 and TRBJ1-2): EAGVAQSPRYKIIEKRQSVAFWCNPISGHATLYWYQQILGQGPKLLIQFQNNGVVDDSQLPKDRFSAERLKGVDSTLKIQPAKLEDSAVYLCASSRLAGNYNDYTFGSGTRLTVV.

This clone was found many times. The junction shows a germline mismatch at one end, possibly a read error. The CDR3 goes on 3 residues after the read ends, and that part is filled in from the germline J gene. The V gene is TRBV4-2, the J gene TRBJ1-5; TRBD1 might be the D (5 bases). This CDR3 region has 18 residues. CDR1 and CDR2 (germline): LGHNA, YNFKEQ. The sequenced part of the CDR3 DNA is TGCGCCAGCAGCCAAGATCCCCCAGTGCGAGGGGAGAATCAGCCC. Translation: CASSQDPPVRGENQP. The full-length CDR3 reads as CASSQDPPVRGENQPQHF.

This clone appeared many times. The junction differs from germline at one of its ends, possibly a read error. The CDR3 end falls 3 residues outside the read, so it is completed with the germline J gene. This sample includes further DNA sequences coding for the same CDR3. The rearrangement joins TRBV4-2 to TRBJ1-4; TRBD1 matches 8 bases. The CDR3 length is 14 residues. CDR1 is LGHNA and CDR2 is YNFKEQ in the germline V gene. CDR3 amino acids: CASSQGQGNEKLFF. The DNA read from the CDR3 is TGCGCCAGCAGCCAAGGACAGGGTAATGAAAAA.

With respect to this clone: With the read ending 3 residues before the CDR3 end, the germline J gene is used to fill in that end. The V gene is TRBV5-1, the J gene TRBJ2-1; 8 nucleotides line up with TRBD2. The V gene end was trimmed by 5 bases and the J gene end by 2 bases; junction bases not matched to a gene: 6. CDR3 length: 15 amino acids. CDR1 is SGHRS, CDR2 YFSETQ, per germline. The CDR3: CASSVSGETYNEQFF. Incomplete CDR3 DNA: TGCGCCAGCAGTGTTAGCGGGGAAACCTACAATGAG.

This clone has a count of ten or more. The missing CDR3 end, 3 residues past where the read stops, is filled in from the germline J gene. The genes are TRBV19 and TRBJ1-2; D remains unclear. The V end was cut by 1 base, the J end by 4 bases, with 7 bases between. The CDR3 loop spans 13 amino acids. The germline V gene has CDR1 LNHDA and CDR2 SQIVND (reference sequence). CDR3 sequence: CASSIVTGYGYTF. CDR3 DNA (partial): TGTGCCAGTAGTATAGTGACTGGCTATGGC.

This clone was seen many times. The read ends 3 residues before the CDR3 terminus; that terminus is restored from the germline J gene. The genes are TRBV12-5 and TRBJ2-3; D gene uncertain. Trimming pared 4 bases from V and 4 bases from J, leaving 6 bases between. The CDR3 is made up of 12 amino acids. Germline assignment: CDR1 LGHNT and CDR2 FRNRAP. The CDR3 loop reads CASGSEADTQYF. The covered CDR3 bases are TGTGCTAGTGGTTCCGAGGCAGATACG.

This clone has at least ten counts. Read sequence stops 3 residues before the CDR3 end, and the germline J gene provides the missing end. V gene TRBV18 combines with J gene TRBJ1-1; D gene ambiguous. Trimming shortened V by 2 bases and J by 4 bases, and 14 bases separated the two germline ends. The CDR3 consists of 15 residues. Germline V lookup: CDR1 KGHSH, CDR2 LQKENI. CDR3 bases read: TGTGCCAGCTCACCATCATCCGGGTTTAGCACTGAA. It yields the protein CASSPSSGFSTE. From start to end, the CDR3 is CASSPSSGFSTEAFF.

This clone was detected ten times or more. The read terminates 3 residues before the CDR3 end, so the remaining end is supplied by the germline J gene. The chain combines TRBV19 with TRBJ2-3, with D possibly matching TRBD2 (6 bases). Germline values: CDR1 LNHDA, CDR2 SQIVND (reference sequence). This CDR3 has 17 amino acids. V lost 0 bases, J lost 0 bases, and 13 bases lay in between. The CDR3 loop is CASSIDLIRGSTDTQYF. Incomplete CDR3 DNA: TGTGCCAGTAGTATAGATCTCATTCGGGGGAGCACAGATACG.

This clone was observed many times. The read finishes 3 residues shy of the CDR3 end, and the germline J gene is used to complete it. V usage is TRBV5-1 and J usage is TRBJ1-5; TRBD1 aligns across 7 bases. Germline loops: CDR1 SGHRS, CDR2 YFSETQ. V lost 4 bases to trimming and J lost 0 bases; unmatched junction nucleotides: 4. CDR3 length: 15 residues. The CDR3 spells CASSEGTASNQPQHF. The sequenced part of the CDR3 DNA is TGCGCCAGCAGCGAGGGGACAGCTAGCAATCAGCCC.

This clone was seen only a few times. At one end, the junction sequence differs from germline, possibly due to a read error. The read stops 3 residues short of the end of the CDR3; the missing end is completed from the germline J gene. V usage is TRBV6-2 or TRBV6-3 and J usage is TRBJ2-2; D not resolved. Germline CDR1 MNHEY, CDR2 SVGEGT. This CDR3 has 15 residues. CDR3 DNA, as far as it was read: TGTGCTAGCAGCCAGAGAAACAGAGGTGCCGGGGAG. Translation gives CASSQRNRGAGE. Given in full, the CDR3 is CASSQRNRGAGELFF.

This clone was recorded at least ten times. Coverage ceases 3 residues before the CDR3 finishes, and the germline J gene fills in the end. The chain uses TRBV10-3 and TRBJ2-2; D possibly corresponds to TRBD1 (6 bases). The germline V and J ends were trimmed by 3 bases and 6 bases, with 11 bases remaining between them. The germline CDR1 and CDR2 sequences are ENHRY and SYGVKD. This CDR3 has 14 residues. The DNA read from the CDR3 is TGTGCCATCAGTGAAACAGGGTTCGCCGGGGAG. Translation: CAISETGFAGE. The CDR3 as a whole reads CAISETGFAGELFF.

CDR3 bases read: TGCAGTGCGTTGGCAACTGGAAACACC. It is translated as CSALATGNT. The CDR3 in its entirety is CSALATGNTIYF. The gene calls are TRBV20-1 and TRBJ1-3, with no clear D. The CDR3 is cut off 3 residues early in the read; its end comes from the germline J gene. This CDR3 has 12 amino acids. Trimming shortened V by 6 bases and J by 2 bases, and 8 bases separated the two germline ends. Germline V gives CDR1 DFQATT, CDR2 SNEGSKA (reference sequence).